Below are 2 T cell receptor beta chains sequenced from a single sample in a study of blood T cell repertoires in COVID-19. The table came from immunoSEQ multiplex PCR; TCRdb's copy has only in-frame clones and leaves some out. The table includes 250,000 or so clones, 84% detected once. The source material was PBMCs or T cells enriched from blood (not recorded which). Receptor source: a man aged 45-65 years who had recovered from COVID-19.

V is TRBV7-8 and J is TRBJ1-1; TRBD1 might be the D (5 bases). The CDR3 totals 14 residues. Per germline, CDR1 SGHVS and CDR2 FQNEAQ. Trimming took 5 bases from V and 5 from J, leaving 15 bases between them. The CDR3 protein is CASSPTGGPTEAFF. CDR3 in DNA: TGTGCCAGCAGCCCGACGGGGGGACCGACTGAAGCTTTCTTT.

CDR3 region: CASSIRGGYEQYF. The CDR3 bases are TGTGCCAGTAGTATAAGGGGCGGTTACGAGCAGTACTTC. The chain couples TRBV19 to TRBJ2-7; D possibly corresponds to TRBD1 (5 bases). Germline CDR1 LNHDA, CDR2 SQIVND (reference sequence). The CDR3 totals 13 residues. Deletions cut 2 bases from V and 4 bases from J, with 9 bases between.